This TCR beta chain was recovered during a study of post-analysis software for immune sequencing data. Points from the study as a whole: Roughly 5 TRBV segments, TRBV5-6, TRBV5-1 and TRBV20-1 among them, were found more frequent in patients than controls.

TCR beta libraries were prepared from cDNA with unique molecular identifiers. One entry per CDR3 protein, called by TCRdb with MiXCR from the PCR reads. This table holds a few hundred thousand distinct CDR3 sequences, 35% to 40% found once. A single count supports this clonotype. The antigen remains undetermined. The CDR3 contains 14 residues. V was cut by 6 bases and J by 4 bases, with 16 bases left in between. CDR1 and CDR2 from the germline V gene are DFQATT and SNEGSKA (reference sequence). The chain couples TRBV20-1 to TRBJ2-1; D gene unclear. Sequencing was performed on blood. The receptor was derived from a girl between 10 and 17 years old with multiple sclerosis. The CDR3 is CSAPTRPGYNEQFF. The CDR3 coding sequence is TGCAGTGCCCCGACCCGTCCCGGGTACAATGAGCAGTTCTTC.